One and the same sample provided the 26 T cell receptor beta chains below, sequenced in a study of T cell responses to AZD1222 COVID-19 vaccine. Sequenced by immunoSEQ multiplex PCR; TCRdb stores in-frame clones only, minus some. The sample yields roughly 130,000 clones, about 94% seen once. The source was peripheral blood, collected on day 0 of AZD1222 vaccination. The source of these receptors is an adult in good health.

The rearrangement uses TRBV30 and TRBJ1-3; D is unclear. Germline loops: CDR1 GTSNPN, CDR2 SVGIG (reference sequence). The CDR3 sequence is 15 residues long. V lost 2 bases and J lost 0, with 11 bases in between. In DNA form, the CDR3 reads TGTGCCTGGAGTAATCCTATTCTCTCTGGAAACACCATATATTTT. It codes for CAWSNPILSGNTIYF.

V and J are TRBV27 and TRBJ1-5, with 7 bases aligning to TRBD1. Germline V gene lookup returns CDR1 MNHEY and CDR2 SMNVEV (reference sequence). Trimming cost V 4 bases and J 2 bases; bases outside gene matches: 5. CDR3 length: 15 residues. CDR3 in amino acids: CASSWIGGGNQPQHF. CDR3 DNA: TGTGCCAGCAGTTGGATAGGGGGCGGCAATCAGCCCCAGCATTTT.

This rearrangement joins TRBV28 to TRBJ2-7; D not certain. The CDR3 runs to 13 residues. Germline V gene lookup returns CDR1 MDHEN and CDR2 SYDVKM. The V end lost 4 bases, the J end lost 3 bases, and 10 bases lay between the germline ends. CDR3 in amino acids: CASSSGSFYEQYF. CDR3 nucleotide sequence: TGTGCCAGCAGTTCCGGGTCCTTCTACGAGCAGTACTTC.

The rearrangement uses TRBV4-1 and TRBJ2-7; 8 bases agree with TRBD2. Trimming cost V 4 bases and J 4 bases; bases outside gene matches: 6. Germline-derived CDR1 and CDR2 are MGHRA and YSYEKL. This CDR3 region has 14 residues. CDR3 residues: CASSLSSGSYEQYF. CDR3 coding DNA: TGCGCCAGCAGCCTCTCAAGCGGGAGTTACGAGCAGTACTTC.

The V gene is TRBV7-9, the J gene TRBJ2-1, with TRBD2 matching over 9 bases. V lost 6 bases and J lost 8; bases outside the gene matches: 8. The CDR3 contains 14 residues. Per the germline V gene, CDR1 is SEHNR and CDR2 is FQNEAQ (reference sequence). The CDR3, as DNA: TGTGCCAGCAGTAGAGTAGCGGGAGCCCATGAGCAGTTCTTC. Amino acids: CASSRVAGAHEQFF.

To note about this clone: Other DNA sequences of this sample code for an identical CDR3. The V and J genes are TRBV27 and TRBJ1-1; D is possibly TRBD1 (5 bases). V shed 2 bases and J shed 5 bases, with 9 bases lying between them. This CDR3 has 13 residues. CDR1 MNHEY and CDR2 SMNVEV come from the germline V gene (reference sequence). CDR3 loop: CASSLGGGTEAFF. The CDR3, as DNA: TGTGCCAGCAGTTTAGGGGGGGGGACTGAAGCTTTCTTT.

The chain combines TRBV6-6 with TRBJ1-4; no reliable D call. Germline lookup yields CDR1 MNHNY and CDR2 SVGAGI (reference sequence). The length of the CDR3 is 14 residues. V was shortened by 5 bases and J by 3 bases, with 10 bases between the two germline ends. The CDR3 DNA reads as TGTGCCAGCAGTAGGATCGGAGCTAATGAAAAACTGTTTTTT. Its translation is CASSRIGANEKLFF.

This chain links TRBV3-1 (or the pseudogene TRBV3-2) with TRBJ1-2; D unclear. CDR1 is LGHDT and CDR2 is YNNKEL in the germline V gene (reference sequence). Trimming took 4 bases from V and 2 from J, leaving 14 bases between them. CDR3 length: 15 residues. The DNA of the CDR3 is TGTGCCAGCAGCCGCGCCGGGCCGACAAACTATGGCTACACCTTC. Residues: CASSRAGPTNYGYTF.

The gene calls are TRBV21-1 and TRBJ1-2. TRBV21-1 is a known pseudogene. This CDR3 comprises 13 residues. CDR3 nucleotides: TGTGCCAGCAGCAAAGGGCGACGCCATGGCTACACCTTC. It yields the protein CASSKGRRHGYTF.

This sequence joins TRBV10-3 and TRBJ2-7; D might be TRBD2 (6 bases). Germline V lookup: CDR1 ENHRY, CDR2 SYGVKD. V lost 4 bases, J lost 0 bases, and 7 bases lay in between. The CDR3 has 13 amino acids. CDR3 DNA sequence: TGTGCCATCAGTGGGGACTCCTCCTACGAGCAGTACTTC. As protein: CAISGDSSYEQYF.

In the case of this clone: The junction differs from germline at one of its ends, possibly a read error. This sequence joins TRBV6-6 and TRBJ2-2; TRBD2 matches at 8 bases. The CDR3 is 15 residues long. Germline CDR1 is MNHNY and CDR2 is SVGAGI (reference sequence). DNA for the CDR3: TGTGCCTGCAGACTAGCGCTCGCGAACACCGGGGAGCTGTTTTTT. It specifies CACRLALANTGELFF.

V gene TRBV5-1 combines with J gene TRBJ2-7, with D possibly matching TRBD2 (5 bases). The CDR3 sequence is 14 residues long. Germline assignment: CDR1 SGHRS and CDR2 YFSETQ. Trimming shortened V by 0 bases and J by 3 bases, and 10 bases separated the two germline ends. The CDR3 loop reads CASSLDRGFYEQYF. CDR3 nucleotide sequence: TGCGCCAGCAGCTTGGATCGCGGGTTCTACGAGCAGTACTTC.

The gene calls are TRBV9 and TRBJ1-1, with TRBD1 matching over 9 bases. Germline CDR1 reads SGDLS; CDR2 reads YYNGEE. The CDR3 length is 14 residues. Losses at the gene ends were 4 bases for V and 5 bases for J; bases not matched to a gene: 6. The CDR3 region has the DNA TGTGCCAGCAGCCCGGACGGGACAGGGACTGAAGCTTTCTTT. Amino acids: CASSPDGTGTEAFF. Supplemented by reference TRBV9 and TRBJ1-1, the full variable domain reads DSGVTQTPKHLITATGQRVTLRCSPRSGDLSVYWYQQSLDQGLQFLIQYYNGEERAKGNILERFSAQQFPDLHSELNLSSLELGDSALYFCASSPDGTGTEAFFGQGTRLTVV.

The gene calls are TRBV30 and TRBJ1-1; D perhaps matches TRBD1 (6 bases). V lost 0 bases, J lost 1 base, and 18 bases lay in between. The germline V gene encodes CDR1 GTSNPN and CDR2 SVGIG (reference sequence). CDR3 length: 17 amino acids. The CDR3 loop is CAWSVRQGKGRNTEAFF. The CDR3 DNA sequence: TGTGCCTGGAGTGTACGGCAGGGGAAGGGCCGGAACACTGAAGCTTTCTTT.

This CDR3 reads CASTSVWGDEQYF. Here the CDR3 DNA reads TGTGCCAGCACATCCGTCTGGGGGGACGAGCAGTACTTC. The chain carries TRBV5-8 and TRBJ2-7, with a possible D match to TRBD2 (6 bases). V lost 6 bases, J lost 5 bases, and 15 bases lay in between. The germline CDR1 and CDR2 sequences are SGHTS and YDEGEE. The CDR3 runs to 13 residues.

The rearrangement joins TRBV21-1 to TRBJ2-3. TRBV21-1 has pseudogene status. The length of the CDR3 is 11 residues. In DNA, the CDR3 is TGTGCCAGGGGGGGCACAGATACGCAGTATTTT. It translates to CARGGTDTQYF.

The chain links TRBV6-6 to TRBJ2-7, with 8 nucleotides matching TRBD2. Germline trimming cut 0 bases from V and 12 bases from J; bases unmatched to any gene: 10. Germline V gene lookup returns CDR1 MNHNY and CDR2 SVGAGI (reference sequence). The CDR3 has 14 residues. The chain's CDR3 is CASSYSKGTSFLYF. The CDR3 nucleotides are TGTGCCAGCAGTTACTCGAAAGGGACTAGTTTTTTGTACTTC.

A single count supports this clone. This sequence joins TRBV6-5 and TRBJ1-3; TRBD1 might be the D (5 bases). Per germline, CDR1 MNHEY and CDR2 SVGAGI. The CDR3 consists of 15 residues. Trimming removed 4 bases at V and 4 bases at J, with 14 bases between. Here the CDR3 reads CASSSSGQGGNTIYF. CDR3 DNA: TGTGCCAGCAGTTCCTCCGGGCAGGGAGGAAACACCATATATTTT.

The CDR3 DNA is TGTGCCAGCAGTTTGGGGACTAGCGGGGCCTACGAGCAGTACTTC. The encoded protein is CASSLGTSGAYEQYF. The chain recombines TRBV27 with TRBJ2-7, with 13 bases lining up with TRBD2. This CDR3 has 15 residues. Looked up from germline, CDR1 is MNHEY and CDR2 is SMNVEV (reference sequence). J was trimmed by 2 bases and V by 3 bases; bases with no gene match: 1.

Only one count was recorded for this clone. The chain uses TRBV5-1 and TRBJ2-3; TRBD2 matches at 8 bases. Germline loops: CDR1 SGHRS, CDR2 YFSETQ. This CDR3 region has 15 residues. V lost 0 bases and J lost 1; bases outside the gene matches: 1. Here the CDR3 reads CASSLAGGRTDTQYF. The CDR3 region has the DNA TGCGCCAGCAGCTTGGCGGGAGGGCGCACAGATACGCAGTATTTT.

This chain uses TRBV11-3 with TRBJ1-1; a possible D gene is TRBD1 (5 bases). V shed 2 bases and J shed 5 bases, with 9 bases lying between them. Germline CDR1 reads SGHNT; CDR2 reads YENEEA. The CDR3 runs to 13 residues. The CDR3 loop is CASSLQGFTEAFF. DNA for the CDR3: TGTGCCAGCAGCTTACAGGGTTTTACTGAAGCTTTCTTT. The full variable domain, its missing parts supplied by reference TRBV11-3 and TRBJ1-1, is EAGVVQSPRYKIIEKKQPVAFWCNPISGHNTLYWYLQNLGQGPELLIRYENEEAVDDSQLPKDRFSAERLKGVDSTLKIQPAELGDSAVYLCASSLQGFTEAFFGQGTRLTVV.

The chain has TRBV19 and TRBJ2-3, with TRBD1 as a possible D gene (6 bases). V was clipped by 5 bases and J by 2 bases, with 14 bases between them. Germline-derived CDR1 and CDR2 are LNHDA and SQIVND (reference sequence). The CDR3 is made up of 15 amino acids. For the CDR3, the DNA is TGTGCCAGTAGTTTGGGGGCACCTTACACAGATACGCAGTATTTT. Its protein is CASSLGAPYTDTQYF.

In its sample, this clone was seen a few times. V gene TRBV3-1 (or the pseudogene TRBV3-2) combines with J gene TRBJ2-7; D gene ambiguous. The CDR3 contains 15 residues. Between the trimmed V and J ends, which lost 3 bases and 6 bases, there was a span of 18 bases. CDR1 and CDR2 from the germline V gene are LGHDT and YNNKEL (reference sequence). The CDR3 reads CASSQFERALGEQYF. The CDR3 region has the DNA TGTGCCAGCAGCCAGTTCGAGCGCGCCCTCGGCGAGCAGTACTTC.

V usage is TRBV13 and J usage is TRBJ2-3; D might be TRBD2 (6 bases). Germline V gives CDR1 PRHDT, CDR2 FYEKMQ (reference sequence). The V end lost 4 bases, the J end lost 4 bases, and 18 bases lay between the germline ends. This CDR3 region has 16 residues. Here the CDR3 reads CASSWRLDGGPDTQYF. The CDR3 DNA sequence: TGTGCCAGCAGCTGGCGACTAGATGGGGGTCCAGATACGCAGTATTTT.

V is TRBV2 and J is TRBJ2-1, with D perhaps matching TRBD1 (5 bases). This CDR3 contains 13 residues. Germline CDR1 SNHLY, CDR2 FYNNEI. V was clipped by 6 bases and J by 5 bases, with 11 bases between them. For the CDR3, the DNA is TGTGCCAGCAGGCCAACAGGAAACAATGAGCAGTTCTTC. Amino acid sequence: CASRPTGNNEQFF.

The chain couples TRBV27 to TRBJ1-1, with 9 bases matching TRBD1. Unmatched junction bases numbered 11, after V lost 5 bases and J lost 4 bases. CDR3 length: 16 residues. CDR1 and CDR2 from the germline V gene are MNHEY and SMNVEV (reference sequence). The CDR3 region has the DNA TGTGCCAGCAGTAGAGGACAGGGGCGAAAATTCACTGAAGCTTTCTTT. Encoded protein: CASSRGQGRKFTEAFF.